This T cell receptor (beta chain) emerged from a study of blood T cell repertoires in COVID-19. Study at large: Samples came from the United States, Italy and Spain, spanning acute and convalescent COVID-19.

The table came from immunoSEQ multiplex PCR; TCRdb's copy has only in-frame clones and leaves some out. The sample lists approximately 77,000 clones, 70% to 90% occurring once. Germline loops: CDR1 KGHDR, CDR2 SFDVKD. V lost 3 bases and J lost 8, with 18 bases in between. The CDR3 is 15 amino acids. This chain connects TRBV24-1 to TRBJ1-2, with a possible D match to TRBD1 (5 bases). The specimen was peripheral blood. The TCR originated in a woman aged 55-69 years with acute or convalescent COVID-19. CDR3 region: CATSDRPSGAQGYTF. CDR3 DNA: TGTGCCACCAGTGATCGGCCCTCTGGGGCTCAGGGCTACACCTTC.